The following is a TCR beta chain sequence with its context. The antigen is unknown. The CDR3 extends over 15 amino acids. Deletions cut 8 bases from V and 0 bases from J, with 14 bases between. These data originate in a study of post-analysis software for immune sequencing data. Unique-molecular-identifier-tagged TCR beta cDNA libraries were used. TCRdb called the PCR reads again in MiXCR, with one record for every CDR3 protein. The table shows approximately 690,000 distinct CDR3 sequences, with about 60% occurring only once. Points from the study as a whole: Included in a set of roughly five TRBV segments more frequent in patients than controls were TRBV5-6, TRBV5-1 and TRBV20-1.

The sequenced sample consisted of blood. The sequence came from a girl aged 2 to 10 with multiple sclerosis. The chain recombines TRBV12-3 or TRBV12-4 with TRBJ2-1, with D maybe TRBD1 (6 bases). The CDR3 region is CASQRTALSYNEQFF. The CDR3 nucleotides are TGTGCCAGCCAGCGGACAGCCCTCTCCTACAATGAGCAGTTCTTC.